This T cell receptor (beta chain) was found in a study of blood T cell repertoires in COVID-19. Study-level information: Sites in the United States, Italy and Spain provided acute and convalescent COVID-19 samples. Nucleic acid was either cDNA or gDNA, and it came from T cells, B-cell-depleted T cells, or PBMCs.

In the original analysis: From reference gene primer amplification, estimates of nucleated cell counts were derived. Assay: immunoSEQ multiplex PCR; the TCRdb copy retains only in-frame clones and omits some. For V, J and clone size, that table is used; D and trimming come from the DNA. The sample gives around 100,000 clones, less than 85% of which show up once; 20% to 25% is in the top ten. Trimming removed 5 bases at V and 0 bases at J, with 11 bases between. CDR1 LNHDA and CDR2 SQIVND come from the germline V gene (reference sequence). This CDR3 has 15 residues. Sequences were obtained from peripheral blood. The rearrangement joins TRBV19 to TRBJ1-5; no definite D call. This TCR derives from a man in his 70s with active or convalescent COVID-19. CDR3 in DNA: TGTGCCAGTAGTCCCTTCGGGAGTAGCAATCAGCCCCAGCATTTT. This sequence encodes CASSPFGSSNQPQHF.